The text below deals with one T cell receptor (beta chain). These data originate in a study of T cells in Graves' hyperthyroidism and ophthalmopathy. Each diagnosis drew on symptoms, thyroxine, TRAb, thyroid ultrasound and orbital computed tomography findings. From germline, CDR1 is LNHNV and CDR2 YYDKDF (reference sequence). Losses at the gene ends were 0 bases for V and 9 bases for J; bases not matched to a gene: 13. The CDR3 extends over 18 amino acids. Using RNA transcripts as the source, TCR beta CDR3 regions were amplified. A set of HTBI primers served as the primers for a first-round RT-PCR of the TCR CDR3. TCRdb reprocessed the multiplex PCR reads via MiXCR and lists one record per CDR3 protein. The table includes 500,000 to 550,000 distinct CDR3 sequences, nearly 20% detected once.

This receptor was obtained from a man aged 35-49 years with Graves' ophthalmopathy. This chain connects TRBV15 to TRBJ1-6; 8 bases match TRBD1. Sequencing input: blood. CDR3 residues: CATSRDPLSDRVSSPLHF. The CDR3 nucleotides read TGTGCCACCAGCAGAGACCCCCTCTCGGACAGGGTATCTTCACCCCTCCACTTT.